Included here is one TCR beta chain sequence, with context. The target antigen is unknown. The sample belongs to a study of shared clonotypes between healthy human individuals. Study overall: Used for every donor were three CD4 naive, three CD4 memory, two CD8 naive and one CD8 memory plate.

The V and J ends lost 0 bases and 6 bases, in that order; junction bases with no gene match: 2. The germline gives CDR1 SGDLS, CDR2 YYNGEE. The CDR3 covers 14 residues. Study findings and constraints: Non-shared clonotypes had lower generation probabilities than clonotypes shared by all four sorted-subset donors. Clonotype sharing among donors, it was expected, would be affected by sequencing depth.

Each subset's genomic DNA was split evenly across several immunoSEQ plates. Assay: immunoSEQ multiplex PCR; the TCRdb copy retains only in-frame clones and omits some. In the table there are over 2 million clones, less than 95% of which are singletons. The source material was naive CD4+ T cells from PBMCs. Stated subset: CD45RA+ positively selected. This clonotype was obtained from a man younger than 35 in good health. Some clones in this sample may be carry-over from other donors' samples. The chain couples TRBV9 to TRBJ2-2; 7 bases match TRBD2. DNA of the CDR3: TGTGCCAGCAGCGTAGGACTAGCCTCCGGGGAGCTGTTTTTT. This sequence encodes CASSVGLASGELFF. Full variable domain (missing parts from reference TRBV9 and TRBJ2-2): DSGVTQTPKHLITATGQRVTLRCSPRSGDLSVYWYQQSLDQGLQFLIQYYNGEERAKGNILERFSAQQFPDLHSELNLSSLELGDSALYFCASSVGLASGELFFGEGSRLTVL.